Below, 12 T cell receptor beta chains from the same sample are listed, as sequenced in a study of shared clonotypes between healthy human individuals. Only CD45RO-negative cells positively selected for CCR7 counted as naive CD8 cells, so terminally differentiated effector memory CD45RA+ cells were excluded. Assay used: immunoSEQ multiplex PCR; TCRdb lists only in-frame clones, some missing. The sample has millions of clones; approximately 95% are singletons. The sequenced sample consisted of naive CD8+ T cells sorted from blood. Every receptor here comes from a man aged 18 to 29 in good health.

The chain recombines TRBV7-9 with TRBJ1-6; D may be TRBD1 (5 bases). This CDR3 spans 12 amino acids. V lost 6 bases to trimming and J lost 13 bases, with 13 bases between them. Germline V lookup: CDR1 SEHNR, CDR2 FQNEAQ (reference sequence). CDR3 residues: CASSYPGMPLHF. In nucleotides, the CDR3 is TGTGCCAGCAGTTACCCAGGGATGCCCCTCCACTTT.

As to this clone: The same CDR3 is also encoded by other DNA sequences in this sample. The rearrangement joins TRBV7-9 to TRBJ2-2, with 8 bases matching TRBD1. Germline V gene lookup returns CDR1 SEHNR and CDR2 FQNEAQ (reference sequence). The CDR3 consists of 15 residues. V lost 0 bases to trimming and J lost 3 bases; unmatched junction nucleotides: 0. The CDR3 DNA follows: TGTGCCAGCAGCTTAGCACAGGGGGACACCGGGGAGCTGTTTTTT. This encodes CASSLAQGDTGELFF.

The genes are TRBV30 and TRBJ2-3, with TRBD2 identical over 13 bases. Germline-derived CDR1 and CDR2 are GTSNPN and SVGIG (reference sequence). The CDR3 totals 21 residues. V was pared by 2 bases and J by 1 base, with 18 bases of the junction left unmatched. CDR3: CAWSTRFTSGTSGARTDTQYF. The CDR3 DNA sequence: TGTGCCTGGAGTACTCGCTTCACTTCGGGGACTAGCGGGGCCCGCACAGATACGCAGTATTTT.

This clone has just one count. The V gene is TRBV7-6, the J gene TRBJ2-5, with D tentatively TRBD2 (5 bases). The CDR3 totals 16 residues. Germline V gene sequence: CDR1 SGHVS, CDR2 FNYEAQ. The V end lost 3 bases, the J end lost 7 bases, and 21 bases lay between the germline ends. The CDR3 DNA reads TGTGCCAGCAGCTTCTTAGAGGGTTCCCTGAGCGGGACCCAGTACTTC. Protein product: CASSFLEGSLSGTQYF.

The rearrangement joins TRBV7-2 to TRBJ2-7, with a tentative D call TRBD2 (6 bases). In germline, CDR1 is SGHTA, CDR2 FQGNSA. V was cut by 5 bases and J by 2 bases, with 13 bases left in between. This CDR3 contains 14 residues. For the CDR3, the DNA is TGTGCCAGCAGCCCCCCGGGAGCGCCCTACGAGCAGTACTTC. It yields the protein CASSPPGAPYEQYF.

The V gene is TRBV6-5, the J gene TRBJ2-7, with 11 nucleotides matching TRBD2. Per the germline V gene, CDR1 is MNHEY and CDR2 is SVGAGI. Trimming removed 8 bases from V and 5 bases from J; junction bases left unmatched: 8. The CDR3 length is 14 residues. The CDR3 is CASGLSTSGNEQYF. The CDR3 DNA reads as TGTGCCAGCGGACTCTCGACTAGCGGGAACGAGCAGTACTTC.

J is TRBJ1-5 and V is TRBV7-9, with D possibly matching TRBD1 (6 bases). This CDR3 is built from 14 residues. Trimming cost V 5 bases and J 6 bases, with 14 bases left between them. CDR1 is SEHNR and CDR2 is FQNEAQ in the germline V gene (reference sequence). The CDR3, as DNA: TGTGCCAGCAGCCACCCAGGGGTGGCTCAGCCCCAGCATTTT. Protein product: CASSHPGVAQPQHF.

The chain carries TRBV20-1 and TRBJ2-5; D is uncertain. Germline V CDR1 and CDR2: DFQATT, SNEGSKA (reference sequence). This CDR3 has 11 residues. V was clipped by 4 bases and J by 5 bases, with 8 bases between them. In DNA form, the CDR3 reads TGCAGTGCTAAGTTCGTGGAGACCCAGTACTTC. As protein: CSAKFVETQYF.

In DNA, the CDR3 is TGCGCCAGCAGCCAAGGTACGGGTCTCCTGCCTGAAGCTTTCTTT. Residues: CASSQGTGLLPEAFF. V gene TRBV4-1 combines with J gene TRBJ1-1, with no clear D. The germline V gene has CDR1 MGHRA and CDR2 YSYEKL. V lost 1 base to trimming and J lost 6 bases, with 15 bases between them. The CDR3 totals 15 residues.

To note about this clone: This specimen includes other DNA sequences encoding the same CDR3. The chain recombines TRBV6-5 with TRBJ2-7, with D possibly TRBD2 on 7 matching bases. The CDR3 is 13 amino acids. Germline V gene data show CDR1 as MNHEY and CDR2 as SVGAGI. Trimming cost V 2 bases and J 4 bases, with 9 bases left between them. The CDR3 here is CASSYRGAYEQYF. For the CDR3, the DNA is TGTGCCAGCAGTTACCGGGGGGCGTACGAGCAGTACTTC.

This clone was recorded a few times. The V and J genes are TRBV6-1 and TRBJ1-5; D is ambiguous. The length of the CDR3 is 17 residues. Trimming removed 2 bases from V and 0 bases from J, with 14 bases in between. CDR1 and CDR2 from the germline V gene are MNHNS and SASEGT. The CDR3 region has the DNA TGTGCCAGCAGTGAACATCAGAACCTTCATAGCAATCAGCCCCAGCATTTT. This sequence encodes CASSEHQNLHSNQPQHF.

The rearrangement joins TRBV11-2 to TRBJ1-4, with D unresolved. Trimming removed 3 bases from V and 8 bases from J, with 10 bases in between. CDR1 is SGHAT and CDR2 is FQNNGV in the germline V gene. The CDR3 consists of 13 residues. This CDR3 reads CASSFIGEEKLFF. CDR3 nucleotides: TGTGCCAGCAGCTTCATCGGGGAGGAAAAACTGTTTTTT.